A single sample gave rise to the 16 T cell receptor beta chains below, sequenced in a study of cytomegalovirus exposure and HLA in healthy donors. 13 Jbeta primers and 60 Vbeta primers were used for the PCR. Repertoires were generated with immunoSEQ multiplex PCR, while TCRdb's copy carries only in-frame clones and drops some. This table lists about 120,000 clones. Input material: PBMCs. These TCRs come from a man aged 40-49 years in good health and CMV-seropositive.

V and J are TRBV25-1 and TRBJ2-7; possible D gene TRBD2, 5 bases. This CDR3 region has 13 residues. Germline values: CDR1 MGHDK, CDR2 SYGVNS. V shed 1 base and J shed 3 bases, with 7 bases lying between them. The CDR3 region has the DNA TGTGCCAGCAGTGAATTCGGGGTCTACGAGCAGTACTTC. Its protein product is CASSEFGVYEQYF.

The chain uses TRBV6-1 and TRBJ2-7; 8 bases are a match to TRBD1. The V and J ends lost 2 bases and 3 bases, in that order; junction bases with no gene match: 6. Germline V gene sequence: CDR1 MNHNS, CDR2 SASEGT. CDR3 length equals 15 residues. CDR3 protein: CASSEITGGFYEQYF. CDR3 DNA: TGTGCCAGCAGTGAAATAACAGGGGGATTCTACGAGCAGTACTTC.

V and J are TRBV7-9 and TRBJ2-1; D unclear. Germline lookup yields CDR1 SEHNR and CDR2 FQNEAQ (reference sequence). The CDR3 is made up of 12 amino acids. With 1 base removed from V and 9 bases from J, the gap between germline ends came to 7 bases. The CDR3 is CASSLDVIEQFF. For the CDR3, the DNA is TGTGCCAGCAGCTTAGATGTAATTGAGCAGTTCTTC.

The chain employs TRBV29-1 and TRBJ1-4; D gene unclear. Germline V gene lookup returns CDR1 SQVTM and CDR2 ANQGSEA. CDR3 length: 12 residues. Trimming shortened V by 6 bases and J by 0 bases, and 5 bases separated the two germline ends. CDR3 sequence (DNA): TGCAGCGTACTGGCAACTAATGAAAAACTGTTTTTT. Protein: CSVLATNEKLFF. Together with reference TRBV29-1 and TRBJ1-4, the CDR3 gives the full variable domain: SAVISQKPSRDICQRGTSLTIQCQVDSQVTMMFWYRQQPGQSLTLIATANQGSEATYESGFVIDKFPISRPNLTFSTLTVSNMSPEDSSIYLCSVLATNEKLFFGSGTQLSVL.

V usage is TRBV10-3 and J usage is TRBJ2-3; no firm D call. Germline V gives CDR1 ENHRY, CDR2 SYGVKD. The V end lost 6 bases, the J end lost 5 bases, and 6 bases lay between the germline ends. The CDR3 runs to 11 residues. CDR3 DNA sequence: TGTGCCATCAGGTCAGGAGATACGCAGTATTTT. Translating it yields CAIRSGDTQYF.

The genes are TRBV18 and TRBJ1-1; a weak D match, TRBD1 (5 bases). CDR1 is KGHSH and CDR2 is LQKENI in the germline V gene. The V end was cut by 8 bases, the J end by 4 bases, with 14 bases between. The CDR3 is made up of 13 amino acids. The chain's CDR3 is CASRQTETTEAFF. Here the CDR3 DNA reads TGTGCCAGCCGTCAGACAGAAACCACTGAAGCTTTCTTT.

The chain links TRBV28 to TRBJ1-2; a weak D match, TRBD1 (6 bases). Germline CDR1 and CDR2: MDHEN and SYDVKM. The germline V and J ends were trimmed by 4 bases and 0 bases, with 12 bases remaining between them. CDR3 length equals 15 residues. The CDR3 nucleotides are TGTGCCAGCAGTTCCGACAGGTATTCTAACTATGGCTACACCTTC. Its translation is CASSSDRYSNYGYTF.

The V call is TRBV4-3, the J call TRBJ1-1; TRBD1 aligns across 7 bases. The CDR3 extends over 14 amino acids. V dropped 4 bases and J dropped 1; count of bases not matched to a gene: 3. Per the germline V gene, CDR1 is LGHNA and CDR2 is YSLEER. This chain's CDR3 is CASSLGTENTEAFF. The DNA of the CDR3 is TGCGCCAGCAGCCTCGGGACAGAGAACACTGAAGCTTTCTTT.

J is TRBJ2-2 and V is TRBV7-3; maybe TRBD1 (5 bases). The germline V gene has CDR1 SGHTA and CDR2 FQGTGA. CDR3 length: 16 amino acids. Trimming pared 1 base from V and 6 bases from J, leaving 15 bases between. DNA of the CDR3: TGTGCCAGCAGCTTAATAGCAGGGTTGAGCGCCGGGGAGCTGTTTTTT. Translation gives CASSLIAGLSAGELFF.

This chain uses TRBV5-8 with TRBJ1-5; the match to TRBD1 covers 9 bases. After removal of 7 bases from V and 6 bases from J, the junction contained 5 bases not matched to a gene. The CDR3 is made up of 13 amino acids. The germline V gene encodes CDR1 SGHTS and CDR2 YDEGEE. DNA for the CDR3: TGTGCCAGCCGTCGGGACAGGGTTCAGCCCCAGCATTTT. Protein product: CASRRDRVQPQHF.

The chain uses TRBV5-6 and TRBJ1-3; D gene unclear. CDR3 size: 14 residues. V lost 1 base to trimming and J lost 4 bases, with 9 bases between them. The germline gives CDR1 SGHDT, CDR2 YYEEEE. The CDR3 nucleotides read TGTGCCAGCAGCTTGATACTATCCGGAAACACCATATATTTT. Its translation is CASSLILSGNTIYF.

V is TRBV15 and J is TRBJ2-3; 9 bases align to TRBD2. Germline CDR1 is LNHNV and CDR2 is YYDKDF (reference sequence). V gave up 0 bases and J gave up 3 bases; unmatched junction bases: 4. The CDR3 is made up of 16 amino acids. CDR3 protein: CATSRERAGGTDTQYF. For the CDR3, the DNA is TGTGCCACCAGCAGAGAACGGGCGGGAGGGACAGATACGCAGTATTTT.

The chain is built from TRBV30 and TRBJ2-7; D might be TRBD1 (6 bases). Trimming removed 5 bases at V and 5 bases at J, with 10 bases between. This CDR3 is 11 amino acids long. CDR1 and CDR2 (germline): GTSNPN, SVGIG (reference sequence). The CDR3 loop is CAWQGFHEQYF. The CDR3, as DNA: TGTGCCTGGCAGGGGTTCCACGAGCAGTACTTC.

A remark on this clone: This same CDR3 is encoded by further DNA sequences in the sample. Here the CDR3 reads CASSGRGYEQYF. DNA for the CDR3: TGTGCCAGCAGTGGCAGGGGTTACGAGCAGTACTTC. This sequence joins TRBV6-1 and TRBJ2-7, with D perhaps matching TRBD1 (6 bases). CDR1 and CDR2 (germline): MNHNS, SASEGT. The length of the CDR3 is 12 residues. Trimming pared 4 bases from V and 4 bases from J, leaving 8 bases between.

V gene TRBV6-6 combines with J gene TRBJ2-4; 9 bases map to TRBD2. The CDR3 has 16 amino acids. The V gene's germline CDR1 is MNHNY and CDR2 SVGAGI (reference sequence). Losses at the gene ends were 5 bases for V and 3 bases for J; bases not matched to a gene: 8. Here the CDR3 reads CASSIAGAGGKNIQYF. CDR3 bases: TGTGCCAGCAGTATAGCGGGAGCCGGGGGCAAAAACATTCAGTACTTC.

The CDR3 nucleotides read TGCAGCGTCTACAGGGGGCCGGGTAAAGAGACCCAGTACTTC. It is translated as CSVYRGPGKETQYF. This rearrangement joins TRBV29-1 to TRBJ2-5; 9 nucleotides agree with TRBD1. Germline trimming cut 6 bases from V and 3 bases from J; bases unmatched to any gene: 8. The CDR3 is 14 amino acids. Germline CDR1 and CDR2: SQVTM and ANQGSEA. Supplemented by reference TRBV29-1 and TRBJ2-5, the full variable domain reads SAVISQKPSRDICQRGTSLTIQCQVDSQVTMMFWYRQQPGQSLTLIATANQGSEATYESGFVIDKFPISRPNLTFSTLTVSNMSPEDSSIYLCSVYRGPGKETQYFGPGTRLLVL.